This T cell receptor (beta chain) stems from a study of cytomegalovirus exposure and HLA in healthy donors. Whole-study context: A subsequent analysis reported that the roughly 120 validation repertoires were produced on the same platform that had also been used for the 666 first-cohort repertoires. Whole-study findings and limits: The study flagged some 170 TCR beta chains as cytomegalovirus-associated. Some public TCRs appeared in many individuals, while most sequences were rare. Confirmation in vitro established that three CMV-associated chains were specific for CMV antigens.

V lost 7 bases and J lost 4, with 22 bases in between. The CDR3 runs to 16 residues. Per germline, CDR1 SGHTA and CDR2 FQGNSA. To note about this clone: Antigen unknown.

Produced via immunoSEQ multiplex PCR; TCRdb's table is partial and in-frame only. The top ten hold roughly 4.4% of the sample, which has about 65,000 clones, approximately 93% seen once. The sample taken for sequencing was PBMCs. The chain combines TRBV7-2 with TRBJ1-2; perhaps TRBD1 as D (6 bases). The sequence derives from a man between 18 and 29 years old in good health and CMV-seropositive. The CDR3 DNA is TGTGCCAGCACTTCAACTGGGCCAGGGGAGGGCTATGGCTACACCTTC. Its protein is CASTSTGPGEGYGYTF.